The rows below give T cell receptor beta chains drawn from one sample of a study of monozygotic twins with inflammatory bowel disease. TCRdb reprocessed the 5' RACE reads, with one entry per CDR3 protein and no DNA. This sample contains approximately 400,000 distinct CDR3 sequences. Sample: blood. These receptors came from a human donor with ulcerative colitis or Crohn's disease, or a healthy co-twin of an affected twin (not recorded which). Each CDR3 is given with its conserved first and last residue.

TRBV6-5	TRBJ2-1	CASSFGSGGFYNEQFF
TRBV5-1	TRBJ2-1	CASSAPGTEINNEQFF
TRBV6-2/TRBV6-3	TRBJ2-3	CASRPIQLAGLTDTQYF
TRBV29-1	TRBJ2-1	CSVLVSGGGYEQFF
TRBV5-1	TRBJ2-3	CASTRTPPGDTQYF
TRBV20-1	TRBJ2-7	CSATDGDEQYF
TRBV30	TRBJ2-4	CAWSVGHGDIQYF
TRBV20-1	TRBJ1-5	CSARQGNQPQHF
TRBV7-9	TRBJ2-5	CASRILAGTQYF
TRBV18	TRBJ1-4	CASSVDRANEKLFF
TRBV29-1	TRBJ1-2	CSVEWHDYGYTF
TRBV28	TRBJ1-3	CASSDRVYSGNTIYF
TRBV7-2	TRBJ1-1	CASSLAFRFRAGTLNTEAFF
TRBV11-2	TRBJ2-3	CASSLDRGAGTDTQYF
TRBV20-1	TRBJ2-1	CSARDLGTGRPYNEQFF
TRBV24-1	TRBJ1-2	CATSEDTGKRGYTF
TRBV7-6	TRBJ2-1	CASSLVVGLAGINEQFF
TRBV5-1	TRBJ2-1	CASSLYPNEQLF
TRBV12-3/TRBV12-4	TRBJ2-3	CASSPDSTDTQYF
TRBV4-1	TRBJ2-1	CASSQGLYNHRVDEQFF
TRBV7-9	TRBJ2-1	CASISGRFYNEQFF
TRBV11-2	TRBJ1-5	CASSLGSLGNQPQHF
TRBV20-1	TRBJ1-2	CSASTGVSKGYTF
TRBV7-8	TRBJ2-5	CASSYRLEETQYF
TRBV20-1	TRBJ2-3	CSAPPPSGRTDTQYF
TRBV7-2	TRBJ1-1	CASSLGGQRTEAFF
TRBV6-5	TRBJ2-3	CASTPGSPDTQYF
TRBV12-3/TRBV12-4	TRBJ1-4	CASSNREKLFF
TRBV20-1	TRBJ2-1	CSARDVRPSKNNEQFF
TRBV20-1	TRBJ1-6	CSARGDSPLHF
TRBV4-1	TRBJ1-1	CASMSGIAEAFF
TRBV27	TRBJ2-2	CASNHGTGELFF
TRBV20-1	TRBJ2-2	CSARIGIGTGELFF
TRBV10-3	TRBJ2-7	CAIREGLADYYEQYF
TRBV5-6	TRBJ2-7	CASSLVGSSTSYEQYF
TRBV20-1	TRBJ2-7	CSASRSGGVSEQYF
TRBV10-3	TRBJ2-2	CAISETSGYTGELFF
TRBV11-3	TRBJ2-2	CASSRRTNTGELFF
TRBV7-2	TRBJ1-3	CASSTYGVRQARGSGNTIYF
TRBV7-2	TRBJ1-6	CASSLYGRSSYNSPLHF
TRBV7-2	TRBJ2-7	CASSLRGMDEQYF
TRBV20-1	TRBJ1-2	CSARDQQGYGYTF
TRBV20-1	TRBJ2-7	CSARKGANLYEQYF
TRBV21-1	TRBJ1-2	CASSIRPADGYTF
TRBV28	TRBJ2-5	CASSERQNGKETQYF
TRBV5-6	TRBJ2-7	CASSFRFPFEGGEQYF
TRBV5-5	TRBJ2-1	CASSPSGTSNNEQFF
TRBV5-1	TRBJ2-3	CASSLSGAPSTDTQYF
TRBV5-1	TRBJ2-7	CASSLRDRSDEQYF
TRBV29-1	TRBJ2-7	CSVEKDVPYEQYF
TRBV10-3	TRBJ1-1	CAISEYGAITEAFF
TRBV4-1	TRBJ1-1	CASSQALTGLNTEAFF